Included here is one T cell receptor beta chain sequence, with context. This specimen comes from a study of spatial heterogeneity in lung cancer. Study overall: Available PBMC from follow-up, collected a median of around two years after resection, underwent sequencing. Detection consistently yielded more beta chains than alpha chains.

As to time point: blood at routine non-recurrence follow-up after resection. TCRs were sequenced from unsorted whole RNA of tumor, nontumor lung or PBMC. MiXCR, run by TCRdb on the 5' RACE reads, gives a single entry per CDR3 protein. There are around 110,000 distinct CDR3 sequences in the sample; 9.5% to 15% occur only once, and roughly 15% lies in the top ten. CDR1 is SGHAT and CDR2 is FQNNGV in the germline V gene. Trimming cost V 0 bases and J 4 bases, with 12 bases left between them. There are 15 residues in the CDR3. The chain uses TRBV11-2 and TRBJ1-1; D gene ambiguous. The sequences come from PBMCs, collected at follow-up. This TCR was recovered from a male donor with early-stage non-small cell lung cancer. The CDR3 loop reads CASSLDPRWTTEAFF. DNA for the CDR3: TGTGCCAGCAGCTTAGACCCCCGGTGGACCACTGAAGCTTTCTTT.